The source of this T cell receptor (beta chain) is a study of T cell responses to AZD1222 COVID-19 vaccine. Study results and caveats: Close to half of all spike-specific TCRs reportedly target regions of the variants that are unmutated.

With regard to this clone: Its antigen is as yet unknown.

The V gene's germline CDR1 is PRHDT and CDR2 FYEKMQ (reference sequence). V lost 3 bases, J lost 5 bases, and 25 bases lay in between. The CDR3 runs to 18 residues. Using immunoSEQ multiplex PCR, the repertoire was profiled, and TCRdb retains in-frame clones only, with some absent. The sample gives under 250,000 clones, more than 85% of which show up once; 1% is in the top ten. The TCR sequence derives from an adult in good health. The source material was peripheral blood, sampled on day 0 of MenACWY control vaccination. This chain connects TRBV13 to TRBJ2-5; tentative D call: TRBD1 (6 bases). The CDR3 protein is CASSFGPVGRGNYETQYF. The CDR3 DNA reads as TGTGCCAGCAGCTTTGGCCCTGTGGGCAGGGGAAACTACGAGACCCAGTACTTC. Variable domain in full (rest from reference TRBV13 and TRBJ2-5): AAGVIQSPRHLIKEKRETATLKCYPIPRHDTVYWYQQGPGQDPQFLISFYEKMQSDKGSIPDRFSAQQFSDYHSELNMSSLELGDSALYFCASSFGPVGRGNYETQYFGPGTRLLVL.